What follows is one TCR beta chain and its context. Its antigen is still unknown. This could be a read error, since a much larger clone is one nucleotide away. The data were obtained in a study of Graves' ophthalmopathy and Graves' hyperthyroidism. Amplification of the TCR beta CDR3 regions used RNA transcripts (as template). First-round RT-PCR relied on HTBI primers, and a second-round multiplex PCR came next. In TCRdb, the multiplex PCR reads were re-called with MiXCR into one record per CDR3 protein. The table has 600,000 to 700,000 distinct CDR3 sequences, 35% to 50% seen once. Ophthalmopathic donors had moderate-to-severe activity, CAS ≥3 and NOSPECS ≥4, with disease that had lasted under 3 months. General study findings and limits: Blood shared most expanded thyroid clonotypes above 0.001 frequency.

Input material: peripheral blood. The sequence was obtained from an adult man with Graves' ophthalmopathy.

The CDR3 coding sequence is TGCGCCAGCAACGGACAGGGTCCTAACTATGGCTACACCTTC. Its protein is CASNGQGPNYGYTF. The V call is TRBV5-1, the J call TRBJ1-2, with 8 bases aligning to TRBD1. V was clipped by 6 bases and J by 0 bases; unmatched bases: 4. Germline CDR1 and CDR2: SGHRS and YFSETQ. The length of the CDR3 is 14 residues.